A single sample gave rise to the 15 T cell receptor beta chains below, sequenced in a study of blood T cell repertoires in COVID-19. Data came from immunoSEQ multiplex PCR; TCRdb stores just in-frame clones and leaves some out. Of fewer than 150,000 clones in the sample, around 80% were seen once. Material for sequencing was peripheral blood. The receptors here all came from a human donor in a cohort sampled during active COVID-19.

This chain joins TRBV19 and TRBJ2-2, with 9 nucleotides matching TRBD1. This CDR3 spans 15 amino acids. Per the germline V gene, CDR1 is LNHDA and CDR2 is SQIVND (reference sequence). Unmatched junction bases numbered 1, after V lost 4 bases and J lost 1 base. This CDR3 is CASSKDRGNTGELFF. The CDR3 bases are TGTGCCAGTAGTAAGGACAGGGGGAACACCGGGGAGCTGTTTTTT. The full variable domain, its missing parts supplied by reference TRBV19 and TRBJ2-2, is DGGITQSPKYLFRKEGQNVTLSCEQNLNHDAMYWYRQDPGQGLRLIYYSQIVNDFQKGDIAEGYSVSREKKESFPLTVTSAQKNPTAFYLCASSKDRGNTGELFFGEGSRLTVL.

CDR3 residues: CASRDYGNTIYF. CDR3 DNA sequence: TGTGCCAGCAGGGACTATGGAAACACCATATATTTT. The chain uses TRBV6-5 and TRBJ1-3; the D is unclear. The germline CDR1 and CDR2 sequences are MNHEY and SVGAGI. V was clipped by 6 bases and J by 3 bases, with 6 bases between them. CDR3 length: 12 residues.

This chain's CDR3 is CASSLGAGAGANVLTF. CDR3 bases: TGCGCCAGCAGCTTGGGTGCAGGGGCTGGGGCCAACGTCCTGACTTTC. V and J are TRBV5-1 and TRBJ2-6; a possible D gene is TRBD1 (6 bases). The ends were cut back, 0 bases at V and 2 bases at J, with 9 bases in the middle. In germline, CDR1 is SGHRS, CDR2 YFSETQ. The CDR3 contains 16 residues.

This chain connects TRBV11-2 to TRBJ1-6; tentatively, D is TRBD1 (6 bases). The CDR3 is 14 amino acids. Trimming removed 3 bases from V and 8 bases from J, with 11 bases in between. Germline V CDR1 and CDR2: SGHAT, FQNNGV. CDR3 sequence: CASSFTGIDSPLHF. Here the CDR3 DNA reads TGTGCCAGCAGCTTTACAGGGATAGATTCACCCCTCCACTTT.

The rearrangement joins TRBV5-6 to TRBJ2-7, with 8 bases lining up with TRBD1. The CDR3 is 15 amino acids. After removal of 4 bases from V and 3 bases from J, the junction contained 9 bases not matched to a gene. Germline V lookup: CDR1 SGHDT, CDR2 YYEEEE. CDR3 DNA sequence: TGTGCCAGCAGCCTAGGGACAGGAACTTTCTACGAGCAGTACTTC. It specifies CASSLGTGTFYEQYF.

The rearrangement uses TRBV6-5 and TRBJ1-2; D gene unclear. The CDR3 consists of 15 residues. Germline-derived CDR1 and CDR2 are MNHEY and SVGAGI. V was cut by 1 base and J by 0 bases, with 9 bases left in between. CDR3 region: CASSYWRQTNYGYTF. CDR3 DNA sequence: TGTGCCAGCAGTTACTGGAGGCAGACTAACTATGGCTACACCTTC.

The chain links TRBV10-3 to TRBJ1-2; the D is unclear. This CDR3 has 13 residues. CDR1 and CDR2 (germline): ENHRY, SYGVKD. The V and J ends lost 0 bases and 9 bases respectively, with 11 bases between them. CDR3 residues: CAISESTGSSYTF. CDR3 nucleotides: TGTGCCATCAGTGAGTCGACGGGGAGCAGCTACACCTTC.

This chain joins TRBV9 and TRBJ1-2; D not certain. The CDR3 consists of 12 residues. The germline V gene encodes CDR1 SGDLS and CDR2 YYNGEE. V lost 0 bases to trimming and J lost 7 bases, with 7 bases between them. CDR3 DNA sequence: TGTGCCAGCAGCGTAGGTCCCGGTGGCTACACCTTC. This codes for CASSVGPGGYTF.

The DNA for the CDR3 is TGCGCCAGCAGCTTGTCGTCGGATACGCAGTATTTT. As protein: CASSLSSDTQYF. J is TRBJ2-3 and V is TRBV5-1, with D hard to call. V was shortened by 1 base and J by 6 bases, with 6 bases between the two germline ends. The germline CDR1 and CDR2 sequences are SGHRS and YFSETQ. This CDR3 region has 12 residues.

The chain combines TRBV28 with TRBJ1-2; the D gene is possibly TRBD1 (6 bases). The CDR3 has 12 residues. Germline CDR1 is MDHEN and CDR2 is SYDVKM. Trimming removed 8 bases at V and 6 bases at J, with 13 bases between. The CDR3 region is CASGPWTDGYTF. The CDR3 bases are TGTGCCAGCGGACCCTGGACAGATGGCTACACCTTC.

CDR3 DNA sequence: TGTGCCAGTAGTAGGATCCTAGCGGGGGGGACCTACGAGCAGTACTTC. Its translation: CASSRILAGGTYEQYF. V and J are TRBV19 and TRBJ2-7, with 12 bases identical to TRBD2. CDR1 is LNHDA and CDR2 is SQIVND in the germline V gene (reference sequence). CDR3 length: 16 residues. The V gene end was trimmed by 4 bases and the J gene end by 2 bases; junction bases not matched to a gene: 6. Complete variable domain (other parts from reference TRBV19 and TRBJ2-7): DGGITQSPKYLFRKEGQNVTLSCEQNLNHDAMYWYRQDPGQGLRLIYYSQIVNDFQKGDIAEGYSVSREKKESFPLTVTSAQKNPTAFYLCASSRILAGGTYEQYFGPGTRLTVT.

The V and J genes are TRBV11-1 and TRBJ1-1; D gene uncertain. Germline V gives CDR1 SGHAT, CDR2 FQDESV (reference sequence). CDR3 length equals 12 residues. V shed 8 bases and J shed 1 base, with 8 bases lying between them. The CDR3 loop is CASSRGNTEAFF. The CDR3 DNA follows: TGTGCCAGCTCGAGAGGGAACACTGAAGCTTTCTTT.

The table lists this clone with a few counts. The CDR3: CASSYRDRVGSPLHF. The CDR3 coding sequence is TGTGCCAGCAGTTATAGGGACAGGGTCGGTTCACCCCTCCACTTT. The gene calls are TRBV28 and TRBJ1-6; TRBD1 matches 9 bases. The V gene's germline CDR1 is MDHEN and CDR2 SYDVKM. The CDR3 covers 15 residues. J was trimmed by 9 bases and V by 4 bases; bases with no gene match: 7.

J is TRBJ2-3 and V is TRBV5-1; 8 bases match TRBD1. The germline V gene encodes CDR1 SGHRS and CDR2 YFSETQ. The CDR3 has 17 amino acids. V dropped 4 bases and J dropped 4; count of bases not matched to a gene: 14. The CDR3 loop is CASSRPPRGQGADTQYF. Written as DNA, the CDR3 is TGCGCCAGCAGCCGGCCCCCCAGGGGGCAAGGGGCAGATACGCAGTATTTT.

The V gene is TRBV11-2, the J gene TRBJ1-3; D is perhaps TRBD1 (6 bases). The CDR3 runs to 14 residues. V dropped 2 bases and J dropped 4 bases, with 9 bases sitting between them. In germline, CDR1 is SGHAT, CDR2 FQNNGV. The CDR3 reads CASSLQGLGNTIYF. The CDR3 DNA follows: TGTGCCAGCAGCTTACAGGGGCTGGGAAACACCATATATTTT.